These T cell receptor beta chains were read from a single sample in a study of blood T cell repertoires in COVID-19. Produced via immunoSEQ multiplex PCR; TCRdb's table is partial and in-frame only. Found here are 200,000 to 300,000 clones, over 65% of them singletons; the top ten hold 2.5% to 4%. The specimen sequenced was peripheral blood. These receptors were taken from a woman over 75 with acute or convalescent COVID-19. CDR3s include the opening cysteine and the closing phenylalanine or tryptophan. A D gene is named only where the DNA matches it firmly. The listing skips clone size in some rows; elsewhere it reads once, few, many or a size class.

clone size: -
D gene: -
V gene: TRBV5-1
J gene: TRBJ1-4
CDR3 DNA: TGCGCCAGCAGCTCCTCAGGGATTCGCGGAGAAAAACTGTTTTTT
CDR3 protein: CASSSSGIRGEKLFF

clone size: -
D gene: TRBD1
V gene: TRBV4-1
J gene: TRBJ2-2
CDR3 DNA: TGCGCCAGCAGCCAGACAGGGGCGAACACCGGGGAGCTGTTTTTT
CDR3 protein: CASSQTGANTGELFF

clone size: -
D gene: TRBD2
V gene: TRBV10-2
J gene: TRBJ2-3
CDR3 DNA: TGCGCCAGCAGTTTCTCACTAGCGGGAGGCACAGATACGCAGTATTTT
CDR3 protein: CASSFSLAGGTDTQYF

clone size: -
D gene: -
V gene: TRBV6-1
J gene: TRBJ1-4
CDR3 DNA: TGTGCCAGCAGTGAACAGGGGCTGGCTAATGAAAAACTGTTTTTT
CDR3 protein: CASSEQGLANEKLFF

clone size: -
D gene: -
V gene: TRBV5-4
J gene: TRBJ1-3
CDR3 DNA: TGTGCCAGCAGCTTGGAAGTAGGGGCCTCTGGAAACACCATATATTTT
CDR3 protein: CASSLEVGASGNTIYF

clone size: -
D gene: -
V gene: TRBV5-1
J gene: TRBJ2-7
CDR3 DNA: TGCGCCAGCAGCCAAGGGGGGGGCGGCCACGAGCAGTACTTC
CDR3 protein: CASSQGGGGHEQYF

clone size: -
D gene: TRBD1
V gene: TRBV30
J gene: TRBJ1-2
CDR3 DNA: TGTGCCTGCCAGTATGGGACAGTCCTTTATGGCTACACCTTC
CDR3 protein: CACQYGTVLYGYTF

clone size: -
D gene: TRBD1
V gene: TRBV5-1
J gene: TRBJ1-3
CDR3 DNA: TGCGCCAGCAGCTTGGCCCACCGGGACAGGGGAAACACCATATATTTT
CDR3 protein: CASSLAHRDRGNTIYF

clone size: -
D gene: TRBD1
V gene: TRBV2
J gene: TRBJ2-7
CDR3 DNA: TGTGCCAGCAGTGAACAACAGGGGGCCTACGAGCAGTACTTC
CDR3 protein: CASSEQQGAYEQYF

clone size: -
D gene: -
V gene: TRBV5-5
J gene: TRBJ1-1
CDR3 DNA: TGTGCCAGCAGCTTGGGGACAGCGCCGAACACTGAAGCTTTCTTT
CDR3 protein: CASSLGTAPNTEAFF

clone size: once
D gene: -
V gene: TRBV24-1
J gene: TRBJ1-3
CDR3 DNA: TGTTGCGGGGGGAGGGCCTCTGGAAACACCATATATTTT
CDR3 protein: CCGGRASGNTIYF

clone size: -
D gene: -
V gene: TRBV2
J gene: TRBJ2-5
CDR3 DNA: TGTGCCAGCAGTGTAACCCAGGGGGGTCAAGAGACCCAGTACTTC
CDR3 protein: CASSVTQGGQETQYF

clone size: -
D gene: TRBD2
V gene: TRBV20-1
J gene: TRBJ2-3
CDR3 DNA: TGCAGTGCGCTACTAGCGGGACAGCAGTATTTT
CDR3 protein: CSALLAGQQYF

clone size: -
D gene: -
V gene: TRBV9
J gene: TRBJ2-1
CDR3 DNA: TGTGCCAGCAGCGACGGGGGCCTCAGGGGGTACAATGAGCAGTTCTTC
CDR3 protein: CASSDGGLRGYNEQFF

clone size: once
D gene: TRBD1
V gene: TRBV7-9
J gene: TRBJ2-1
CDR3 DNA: TGTGCCAGCAGCCAGACAGGGGTCTCCGTCGCGGAGCAGTTCTTC
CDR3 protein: CASSQTGVSVAEQFF

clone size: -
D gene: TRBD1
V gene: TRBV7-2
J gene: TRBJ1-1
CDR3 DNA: TGTGCCAGCAGCCTGCCCCCCGACAGGGTCACTGAAGCTTTCTTT
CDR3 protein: CASSLPPDRVTEAFF